This T cell receptor (beta chain) is from a study of T cells in women clearing cervical HPV infection (dated 2018 in TCRdb). A note on the overall study: The cases were about 23 women with histologically confirmed HPV16-related CIN3 or worse, and 2 of those women had invasive cancers. HLA typing was available for only a few women, so HLA type could not be excluded as a confounder. An exploratory proof-of-principle case-control study, nested within the Guanacaste HPV Natural History Study in Costa Rica, was conducted to compare TCR repertoires across cervical HPV16 outcomes. Cases and controls were matched on age within five years and on year of sample collection. Cases had a median age of almost 35 years compared with 38 for controls, and baseline characteristics showed no significant differences between the groups. Blood from cases was collected at the visit where the lesion was first found, while blood from controls was collected once the infection could no longer be detected. The 20 to 25 controls were women who cleared a single incident HPV16 infection within 12 months without developing precancer or cancer. For cases, the median interval between lesion detection and blood sampling was about 160 days, with an interquartile range of about 85 to 220 days. Quality controls consisted of five blinded duplicates per group, for a total of 60 or so samples made up of roughly 50 participants and about ten replicates. The parent cohort enrolled under 11,000 women aged 18 or older in Guanacaste, Costa Rica, in about 1992 to 1994 and followed the women for roughly 7 years. Results and caveats for the whole study, not just this receptor: TCR repertoire richness was significantly higher in CIN3+ cases than in controls across sequencing depths, while evenness did not differ. TRBV6-7 relative abundance was lower in cases than in controls (approximately 0.11% versus 0.16%; Bonferroni P = 0.0008). By combining richness with V gene abundances, random forest classifiers separated cases from controls with an estimated AUC of 0.83. The cross-sectional design could not show whether associations preceded infection or resulted from it; effector/memory subsets and HPV-specific T cells were not isolated. Because T-cell numbers per sample were unknown, differences in richness could reflect varying T-cell content rather than repertoire biology.

The junction shows trimming of 1 base on V and 5 bases on J, plus 16 bases between the germline ends. CDR1 and CDR2 (LGHNA, YNFKEQ) derive from the germline V gene. The CDR3, cysteine through phenylalanine, is 16 amino acids long. Only the CDR3 bases that were read are kept: 39 of them, in frame from base 1. Every participant had a single incident cervical HPV16 infection, and women with prevalent HPV16 infections were excluded. Cervical HPV DNA was detected with MY09/MY11 PCR, and genotyping was done by dot-blot hybridization. Fifteen mL of heparinized blood were centrifuged, and the buffy coat was split into aliquots, frozen at -30 degrees C, and then kept at -80 degrees C. QIAGEN kits were used to extract genomic DNA from buffy coat specimens. Using the immunoSEQ assay, multiplex PCR amplified TCR beta CDR3 regions from an average of about 1,300 ng of genomic DNA per sample. To correct primer bias, the assay used a complete synthetic TCR repertoire to set an amplification baseline. The amplicons were sequenced using the Illumina platform. The published analysis was carried out like this. Sequences were error-corrected by clustering with frequency ratios and a modified nearest-neighbor algorithm and were then analyzed in the immunoSEQ Analyzer with IMGT gene definitions. At each rarefaction depth, TCR richness and evenness were averaged across 20 rarefaction repeats, and samples with fewer sequences than that depth were excluded. V, D and J gene relative abundances were compared between groups with Wilcoxon rank sum tests, applying FDR correction. An intraclass correlation of roughly 96% for TCR richness and an average of about 82% across 60 to 80 gene segments were obtained from the blinded duplicates. Drawn from immuneACCESS, this table holds only the in-frame rearrangements with V and J called that TCRdb kept. Clones are partly lost; checked studies trace under half to an unresolved V gene and leave the rest unexplained. V and J calls and clone size are those listed in that table; D and trimming were worked out from the DNA. The sample has approximately 15,000 clones on record. The top ten hold around 8% of the sample.

About this clone itself: The antigen it binds to is not known. The read terminates 3 residues ahead of where the CDR3 ends, so the germline J gene completes it.

Recombination connected TRBV4-2 to TRBJ2-3, with TRBD1 tentatively as D gene (5 bases match). The sequence came from a woman aged 18-69 years with a cervical HPV16 infection that either progressed to CIN3+ or cleared (not recorded which). Sequenced material: blood buffy coat. Incomplete CDR3 DNA: TGTGCCAGCAGCCAAGGGGGCGGAAAAGGTGGAGATACG. Its amino acids are CASSQGGGKGGDT. The entire CDR3 is CASSQGGGKGGDTQYF.